This TCR beta chain was found in a study of blood T cell repertoires in COVID-19. Study details: Samples came from the United States, Italy and Spain, spanning acute and convalescent COVID-19.

Assay: immunoSEQ multiplex PCR; the TCRdb copy retains only in-frame clones and omits some. The sample includes just over 650,000 clones, 85% to 90% of them seen just once. Per germline, CDR1 SGHRS and CDR2 YFSETQ. V shed 4 bases, J shed 8 bases, and the junction held 6 bases outside the gene matches. The CDR3 contains 13 residues. The sequence was obtained from a young woman with acute or convalescent COVID-19. J is TRBJ1-2 and V is TRBV5-1; TRBD1 aligns across 9 bases. Sequencing was carried out using peripheral blood. CDR3 in amino acids: CASSTTGGSGYTF. The CDR3 region has the DNA TGCGCCAGCAGCACCACAGGGGGCAGCGGCTACACCTTC.